Below, 16 T cell receptor beta chains from the same sample are listed, as sequenced in a study of blood T cell repertoires in COVID-19. TCRdb keeps only in-frame clones here, not all; method: immunoSEQ multiplex PCR. The sample has about 410,000 clones; around 86% are singletons. Sequenced: peripheral blood. The receptors stem from a woman in her twenties or thirties with active or convalescent COVID-19.

The gene calls are TRBV12-3 or TRBV12-4 and TRBJ1-1; D not resolved. Trimming took off 6 bases at V and 3 bases at J, with 8 bases between the two ends. The CDR3 contains 12 residues. CDR3 region: CASRPRDTEAFF. The CDR3 bases are TGTGCCAGCAGGCCCCGGGACACTGAAGCTTTCTTT.

J is TRBJ2-7 and V is TRBV5-1; 9 nucleotides align to TRBD2. CDR1 and CDR2 from the germline V gene are SGHRS and YFSETQ. The CDR3 totals 15 residues. J was trimmed by 3 bases and V by 2 bases; bases with no gene match: 6. The CDR3 DNA reads as TGCGCCAGCAGCTTTGCCTTAGCGGGAGACTACGAGCAGTACTTC. This translates into CASSFALAGDYEQYF.

Turning to this clone: In the same sample, other DNA sequences code for this CDR3. This chain joins TRBV25-1 and TRBJ1-1; 10 nucleotides line up with TRBD1. V lost 4 bases to trimming and J lost 4 bases; unmatched junction nucleotides: 0. CDR1 MGHDK and CDR2 SYGVNS come from the germline V gene. The CDR3 runs to 13 residues. The CDR3 sequence is CASSGTGGTEAFF. The CDR3, as DNA: TGTGCCAGCAGTGGGACAGGGGGCACTGAAGCTTTCTTT.

This clone was found a few times. This CDR3 reads CASSPSHPLAASYNEQFF. In nucleotides, the CDR3 is TGTGCCAGCAGCCCAAGCCACCCCCTAGCGGCCTCCTACAATGAGCAGTTCTTC. V gene TRBV7-6 combines with J gene TRBJ2-1; 7 nucleotides agree with TRBD2. This CDR3 spans 18 amino acids. CDR1 is SGHVS and CDR2 is FNYEAQ in the germline V gene. Trimming cost V 5 bases and J 0 bases; bases outside gene matches: 13.

This clone occurred a few times. The V and J genes are TRBV27 and TRBJ1-1; D might be TRBD1 (5 bases). The CDR3 sequence is 14 residues long. The germline V gene encodes CDR1 MNHEY and CDR2 SMNVEV (reference sequence). V was cut by 5 bases and J by 6 bases, with 16 bases left in between. The CDR3 sequence is CASSPTRRDPEAFF. In nucleotides, the CDR3 is TGTGCCAGCAGTCCGACAAGGAGGGACCCTGAAGCTTTCTTT.

The chain employs TRBV21-1 and TRBJ1-1; the DNA was not used to check the table's D call, TRBD1. TRBV21-1 has pseudogene status. The CDR3 runs 13 residues. CDR3 sequence: CASSGQGDTEAFF. The CDR3, as DNA: TGTGCCAGCAGCGGACAGGGTGACACTGAAGCTTTCTTT.

This sequence joins TRBV24-1 and TRBJ2-2; 9 bases line up with TRBD1. Per the germline V gene, CDR1 is KGHDR and CDR2 is SFDVKD. V was pared by 3 bases and J by 6 bases, with 7 bases of the junction left unmatched. The CDR3 loop spans 16 amino acids. CDR3 DNA: TGTGCCACCAGTGATCCGGGACAGGGAACGGCCGGGGAGCTGTTTTTT. Translating it yields CATSDPGQGTAGELFF.

The chain couples TRBV5-1 to TRBJ2-5; weak D call: TRBD2 (7 bases). V was cut by 4 bases and J by 4 bases, with 23 bases left in between. The CDR3 is 17 amino acids. Germline CDR1 reads SGHRS; CDR2 reads YFSETQ. The CDR3: CASSQSGGGGAGETQYF. CDR3 coding DNA: TGCGCCAGCAGCCAATCTGGAGGTGGGGGGGCCGGAGAGACCCAGTACTTC.

This clone was found once. J is TRBJ2-2 and V is TRBV29-1, with D tentatively TRBD1 (6 bases). CDR1 SQVTM and CDR2 ANQGSEA come from the germline V gene. The CDR3 has 15 amino acids. The V end was cut by 3 bases, the J end by 4 bases, with 15 bases between. The CDR3 loop is CSVELQGIGTGELFF. CDR3 nucleotide sequence: TGCAGCGTTGAGTTACAGGGTATCGGCACCGGGGAGCTGTTTTTT.

The chain recombines TRBV18 with TRBJ2-2; D gene unclear. Germline CDR1 reads KGHSH; CDR2 reads LQKENI. The V gene lost 8 bases and the J gene lost 1 base, with 17 bases spanning the gap. The CDR3 is made up of 16 amino acids. The CDR3 is CASPFLASKNTGELFF. In nucleotides, the CDR3 is TGTGCCAGCCCATTTTTGGCTTCGAAGAACACCGGGGAGCTGTTTTTT.

The V gene is TRBV5-1, the J gene TRBJ2-7; D is possibly TRBD1 (5 bases). This CDR3 comprises 13 residues. Trimming removed 1 base at V and 5 bases at J, with 10 bases between. CDR1 SGHRS and CDR2 YFSETQ come from the germline V gene. CDR3 nucleotides: TGCGCCAGCAGCTTGCAGGGCCGCCACGAGCAGTACTTC. Translating it yields CASSLQGRHEQYF.

CDR3 sequence: CATSRDRGVYSGNTIYF. CDR3 nucleotides: TGTGCCACCAGCAGAGATCGGGGTGTTTACTCTGGAAACACCATATATTTT. The V call is TRBV15, the J call TRBJ1-3, with unresolved D. The CDR3 spans 17 residues. Germline V gene sequence: CDR1 LNHNV, CDR2 YYDKDF (reference sequence). V lost 0 bases and J lost 0, with 12 bases in between.

In DNA form, the CDR3 reads TGCGCCAGCAGCTCCAAGTATGATACTATGAACACTGAAGCTTTCTTT. Protein: CASSSKYDTMNTEAFF. The chain combines TRBV5-1 with TRBJ1-1, with D hard to call. The CDR3 covers 16 residues. The ends were cut back, 3 bases at V and 0 bases at J, with 15 bases in the middle. Germline V gene data show CDR1 as SGHRS and CDR2 as YFSETQ. Variable domain in full (rest from reference TRBV5-1 and TRBJ1-1): KAGVTQTPRYLIKTRGQQVTLSCSPISGHRSVSWYQQTPGQGLQFLFEYFSETQRNKGNFPGRFSGRQFSNSRSEMNVSTLELGDSALYLCASSSKYDTMNTEAFFGQGTRLTVV.

The chain joins TRBV6-5 to TRBJ2-2; TRBD2 matches at 7 bases. Trimming cost V 2 bases and J 6 bases; bases outside gene matches: 3. Germline values: CDR1 MNHEY, CDR2 SVGAGI. There are 14 residues in the CDR3. The CDR3 nucleotides are TGTGCCAGCAGTTACCGCGGGAGAGCCGGGGAGCTGTTTTTT. Translated: CASSYRGRAGELFF.

This chain connects TRBV5-6 to TRBJ1-1; D may be TRBD1 (6 bases). CDR3 size: 12 residues. The germline CDR1 and CDR2 sequences are SGHDT and YYEEEE. Trimming cost V 4 bases and J 4 bases, with 8 bases left between them. Here the CDR3 reads CASSPDSTEAFF. The CDR3 DNA reads TGTGCCAGCAGCCCGGACAGCACTGAAGCTTTCTTT.

The J gene is TRBJ2-3, the V gene TRBV5-4; 12 nucleotides line up with TRBD2. With 2 bases clipped from V and 4 bases from J, the junction kept 8 bases outside the gene matches. The germline gives CDR1 SGHNT, CDR2 YYREEE (reference sequence). This CDR3 is 17 amino acids long. The CDR3 coding sequence is TGTGCCAGCAGCTTAAGACTAGCGGGAGCAATCCCAGATACGCAGTATTTT. Encoded protein: CASSLRLAGAIPDTQYF.